A single sample is the source of the 26 T cell receptor beta chains below, sequenced in a study of blood T cell repertoires in COVID-19. Some clones are missing from TCRdb's copy, which holds only in-frame ones; the method was immunoSEQ multiplex PCR. Of roughly 42,000 clones listed, roughly 80% are singletons. The sequencing input was peripheral blood. These receptors originate from a woman aged 80 or over with acute or convalescent COVID-19.

V usage is TRBV6-1 and J usage is TRBJ2-4; 9 bases align to TRBD2. J gave up 8 bases and V 4 bases, and 12 bases lay outside the gene matches. In germline, CDR1 is MNHNS, CDR2 SASEGT. The CDR3 sequence is 16 residues long. The CDR3 spells CASSGRGGNLADIQYF. As DNA, the CDR3 is TGTGCCAGCAGTGGGCGGGGGGGGAACTTGGCGGACATTCAGTACTTC.

The rearrangement links TRBV6-1 to TRBJ2-3, with 14 bases identical to TRBD2. The CDR3 loop spans 16 amino acids. Unmatched junction bases numbered 2, after V lost 4 bases and J lost 2 bases. Germline lookup yields CDR1 MNHNS and CDR2 SASEGT. Here the CDR3 reads CASSATSGRATDTQYF. The CDR3 region has the DNA TGTGCCAGCAGTGCGACTAGCGGGAGGGCCACAGATACGCAGTATTTT.

The rearrangement links TRBV27 to TRBJ1-1; D is undetermined. The germline CDR1 and CDR2 sequences are MNHEY and SMNVEV (reference sequence). The CDR3 sequence is 14 residues long. V lost 2 bases and J lost 0, with 7 bases in between. The CDR3 spells CASSLNRLNTEAFF. The CDR3 DNA sequence: TGTGCCAGCAGTTTAAACAGACTGAACACTGAAGCTTTCTTT.

The chain recombines TRBV19 with TRBJ1-5; D might be TRBD1 (6 bases). The germline CDR1 and CDR2 sequences are LNHDA and SQIVND (reference sequence). CDR3 length: 18 residues. The ends were cut back, 7 bases at V and 2 bases at J, with 24 bases in the middle. Here the CDR3 DNA reads TGTGCCAGTAATGGGAGGGGAGCAGGGGTTTTAGGCAATCAGCCCCAGCATTTT. This encodes CASNGRGAGVLGNQPQHF. Complete variable domain (other parts from reference TRBV19 and TRBJ1-5): DGGITQSPKYLFRKEGQNVTLSCEQNLNHDAMYWYRQDPGQGLRLIYYSQIVNDFQKGDIAEGYSVSREKKESFPLTVTSAQKNPTAFYLCASNGRGAGVLGNQPQHFGDGTRLSIL.

This rearrangement joins TRBV11-3 to TRBJ2-7, with D perhaps TRBD1 (7 bases). The CDR3 sequence is 13 residues long. Trimming removed 5 bases from V and 4 bases from J, with 12 bases in between. Per the germline V gene, CDR1 is SGHNT and CDR2 is YENEEA. This CDR3 is CASSAGQLYEQYF. The CDR3 nucleotides are TGTGCCAGCAGCGCGGGACAGTTATACGAGCAGTACTTC.

The gene calls are TRBV10-2 and TRBJ1-2, with 8 bases lining up with TRBD1. V gave up 4 bases and J gave up 5 bases; unmatched junction bases: 3. Germline lookup yields CDR1 WSHSY and CDR2 SAAADI. The CDR3 has 13 amino acids. CDR3 residues: CASSGDRSYGYTF. The CDR3 region has the DNA TGCGCCAGCAGTGGGGACAGGAGTTATGGCTACACCTTC.

V and J are TRBV18 and TRBJ1-2; D possibly corresponds to TRBD1 (6 bases). V lost 3 bases and J 0 bases, leaving 11 bases between the germline ends. CDR1 is KGHSH and CDR2 is LQKENI in the germline V gene. The CDR3 runs 15 residues. DNA of the CDR3: TGTGCCAGCTCACCGCCGACAGGCCCTAACTATGGCTACACCTTC. This sequence encodes CASSPPTGPNYGYTF.

The chain is built from TRBV18 and TRBJ1-2, with D perhaps matching TRBD1 (5 bases). This CDR3 spans 11 amino acids. V was pared by 6 bases and J by 7 bases, with 9 bases between. Germline lookup yields CDR1 KGHSH and CDR2 LQKENI. The CDR3 nucleotides are TGTGCCAGCTCTTCCGGGGGTGGCTACACCTTC. It specifies CASSSGGGYTF.

V is TRBV7-9 and J is TRBJ1-6; tentative D call: TRBD1 (5 bases). The germline V and J ends were trimmed by 8 bases and 14 bases, with 10 bases remaining between them. The CDR3 has 10 residues. Germline CDR1 reads SEHNR; CDR2 reads FQNEAQ (reference sequence). The CDR3 loop reads CASDQGSLHF. CDR3 nucleotide sequence: TGTGCCAGCGATCAGGGTTCCCTCCACTTT.

This clone was seen a few times. The chain combines TRBV5-5 with TRBJ2-2, with D unresolved. V was trimmed by 4 bases and J by 3 bases, leaving 13 bases between them. Germline CDR1 is SGHKS and CDR2 is YYEKEE (reference sequence). This CDR3 comprises 15 residues. CDR3 coding DNA: TGTGCCAGCAGCCTACTTTGGGCCGACACCGGGGAGCTGTTTTTT. Translated, it gives CASSLLWADTGELFF.

The J gene is TRBJ2-1, the V gene TRBV11-3; D ambiguous. Trimming stripped 1 base from V and 5 bases from J, with 6 bases between. The germline CDR1 and CDR2 sequences are SGHNT and YENEEA. CDR3 length equals 13 residues. Here the CDR3 reads CASSLAADNEQFF. In nucleotides, the CDR3 is TGTGCCAGCAGCTTAGCCGCGGACAATGAGCAGTTCTTC.

A note on this clone: Mismatch with germline at one junction end may stem from a read error. This rearrangement joins TRBV19 to TRBJ2-5; maybe TRBD1 (6 bases). CDR1 is LNHDA and CDR2 is SQIVND in the germline V gene (reference sequence). The CDR3 has 10 amino acids. CDR3 nucleotides: TGTGCCAGAGGAGACAGGACCTCGAACTTC. This translates into CARGDRTSNF.

The J gene is TRBJ2-7, the V gene TRBV6-6, with D tentatively TRBD2 (6 bases). Trimming cost V 2 bases and J 4 bases, with 15 bases left between them. The CDR3 is made up of 15 amino acids. Looked up from germline, CDR1 is MNHNY and CDR2 is SVGAGI (reference sequence). Here the CDR3 reads CASSYPAGTGYEQYF. The CDR3 DNA sequence: TGTGCCAGCAGTTACCCCGCGGGAACTGGGTACGAGCAGTACTTC.

The DNA of the CDR3 is TGCGCCAGCAGCATACAGGGATCAAGGAACACTGAAGCTTTCTTT. As protein: CASSIQGSRNTEAFF. The V call is TRBV5-1, the J call TRBJ1-1; a weak D match, TRBD1 (6 bases). Trimming left V 4 bases short and J 1 base short, with 14 bases between. This CDR3 is 15 amino acids long. CDR1 SGHRS and CDR2 YFSETQ come from the germline V gene.

This clone was picked up one time. This chain joins TRBV25-1 and TRBJ2-5, with D tentatively TRBD2 (5 bases). Germline assignment: CDR1 MGHDK and CDR2 SYGVNS. V was trimmed by 7 bases and J by 2 bases, leaving 14 bases between them. CDR3 length: 14 amino acids. Written as DNA, the CDR3 is TGTGCCAGCAAATGGGCGGGTCCGCAAGAGACCCAGTACTTC. Translated, it gives CASKWAGPQETQYF.

A word on this clone: A read error may explain this, as a much larger clone is one base away. This chain links TRBV24-1 with TRBJ2-1, with D tentatively TRBD2 (6 bases). The germline gives CDR1 KGHDR, CDR2 SFDVKD. V lost 9 bases and J 0 bases, leaving 14 bases between the germline ends. The CDR3 extends over 15 amino acids. Written as DNA, the CDR3 is TGTGCCACCTCCGAGGCGGGAAACTCCTACAATGAGCAGTTCTTC. Amino acids: CATSEAGNSYNEQFF.

V and J are TRBV10-3 and TRBJ1-2, with 7 bases matching TRBD1. V lost 4 bases to trimming and J lost 2 bases; unmatched junction nucleotides: 4. Germline assignment: CDR1 ENHRY and CDR2 SYGVKD. There are 14 residues in the CDR3. CDR3 protein: CAISAKGQNYGYTF. The CDR3 DNA sequence: TGTGCCATCAGTGCAAAGGGACAGAACTATGGCTACACCTTC.

As DNA, the CDR3 is TGTGCCTGGGGCCGTTCTGGAAACACCATATATTTT. This encodes CAWGRSGNTIYF. The V gene is TRBV30, the J gene TRBJ1-3; D is undetermined. In germline, CDR1 is GTSNPN, CDR2 SVGIG (reference sequence). CDR3 length: 12 amino acids. The ends were cut back, 5 bases at V and 1 base at J, with 6 bases in the middle.

The rearrangement links TRBV7-9 to TRBJ2-1; the D gene is possibly TRBD2 (6 bases). V gave up 1 base and J gave up 12 bases, with 22 bases separating them. The CDR3 extends over 16 amino acids. Per germline, CDR1 SEHNR and CDR2 FQNEAQ (reference sequence). CDR3 nucleotide sequence: TGTGCCAGCAGCTTAGGCGTAGCGGTCGAACCGGACGTGCAGTTCTTC. Translation: CASSLGVAVEPDVQFF.

The chain couples TRBV6-2 or TRBV6-3 to TRBJ2-7; D might be TRBD1 (5 bases). Trimming pared 4 bases from V and 3 bases from J, leaving 13 bases between. Germline-derived CDR1 and CDR2 are MNHEY and SVGEGT. The CDR3 has 14 residues. The CDR3 DNA is TGTGCCAGCAGTTTCCTCGACAGCAACTACGAGCAGTACTTC. Residues: CASSFLDSNYEQYF.

The rearrangement links TRBV19 to TRBJ2-6; the match to TRBD1 covers 9 bases. Germline CDR1 is LNHDA and CDR2 is SQIVND (reference sequence). Germline trimming cut 7 bases from V and 0 bases from J; bases unmatched to any gene: 4. This CDR3 is built from 16 residues. Here the CDR3 reads CASNDRGSSGANVLTF. In DNA, the CDR3 is TGTGCCAGTAATGACAGGGGGAGCTCTGGGGCCAACGTCCTGACTTTC.

The chain recombines TRBV6-5 with TRBJ2-1; 10 nucleotides line up with TRBD1. Germline CDR1 is MNHEY and CDR2 is SVGAGI. This CDR3 contains 13 residues. The ends lost 9 bases at V and 5 bases at J; junction bases unmatched: 4. In nucleotides, the CDR3 is TGTGCCAGTCGGACAGGGGGACACAATGAGCAGTTCTTC. This translates into CASRTGGHNEQFF.

V usage is TRBV18 and J usage is TRBJ1-1, with 7 positions matching TRBD1. V lost 5 bases to trimming and J lost 6 bases; unmatched junction nucleotides: 6. The V gene's germline CDR1 is KGHSH and CDR2 LQKENI. This CDR3 is built from 13 residues. As DNA, the CDR3 is TGTGCCAGCTCATCCGACAGGGTCGCTGAAGCTTTCTTT. Its translation is CASSSDRVAEAFF.

This chain joins TRBV5-1 and TRBJ2-6; TRBD1 matches at 7 bases. The CDR3 covers 17 residues. Germline CDR1 is SGHRS and CDR2 is YFSETQ. Trimming removed 0 bases from V and 2 bases from J; junction bases left unmatched: 5. The CDR3 sequence: CASSLARGNAGANVLTF. CDR3 nucleotide sequence: TGCGCCAGCAGCTTGGCCAGGGGGAATGCTGGGGCCAACGTCCTGACTTTC.

The CDR3 DNA reads TGTGCCAGCAGACCTACTAGCGGGAGGAACTACGAGCAGTACTTC. Its translation is CASRPTSGRNYEQYF. The chain recombines TRBV11-3 with TRBJ2-7; 12 nucleotides agree with TRBD2. This CDR3 has 15 amino acids. V trimming: 6 bases; J trimming: 3 bases; junction bases outside the gene matches: 6. Looked up from germline, CDR1 is SGHNT and CDR2 is YENEEA.

This chain links TRBV4-2 with TRBJ2-3; 8 nucleotides match TRBD2. The V segment lost 5 bases and the J segment 0 bases; nucleotides outside the gene matches: 7. There are 16 residues in the CDR3. The germline V gene encodes CDR1 LGHNA and CDR2 YNFKEQ. The chain's CDR3 is CASSSVAGSSTDTQYF. The CDR3 DNA reads as TGTGCCAGCAGCTCAGTAGCGGGATCTAGCACAGATACGCAGTATTTT.